These 32 T cell receptor beta chains came from one sample sequenced in a study of blood T cells in healthy people across ages. A J-beta primer mix and a sample-barcoded 5' primer were used in a second PCR of about 6 to 12 cycles. TCRdb called the 5' RACE reads again in MiXCR, with one record for every CDR3 protein. The sample lists 550,000 to 800,000 distinct CDR3 sequences; around 21% were seen once. Sequenced material: blood. The receptors shown here come from an older man in good health.

This clonotype was observed many times. This rearrangement joins TRBV6-2 or TRBV6-3 to TRBJ2-7, with D possibly matching TRBD1 (6 bases). Looked up from germline, CDR1 is MNHEY and CDR2 is SVGEGT. V was shortened by 3 bases and J by 3 bases, with 12 bases between the two germline ends. CDR3 length: 14 residues. CDR3 residues: CASSYGTTYYEQYF. In DNA, the CDR3 is TGTGCCAGCAGTTATGGGACAACATACTACGAGCAGTACTTC.

The gene calls are TRBV12-3 or TRBV12-4 and TRBJ2-3; a weak D match, TRBD1 (7 bases). The CDR3 spans 15 residues. The germline V and J ends were trimmed by 7 bases and 4 bases, with 18 bases remaining between them. The CDR3 coding sequence is TGTGCCAGCACCCCAGGGGGGATCAGCGCAGATACGCAGTATTTT. Translation: CASTPGGISADTQYF.

This clonotype was seen only a few times. In DNA form, the CDR3 reads TGTGCCACTAAGGCCTCTGGGGCCAACGTCCTGACTTTC. This sequence encodes CATKASGANVLTF. The rearrangement links TRBV7-3 to TRBJ2-6; no clear D. The germline V and J ends were trimmed by 10 bases and 0 bases, with 7 bases remaining between them. This CDR3 spans 13 amino acids. CDR1 SGHTA and CDR2 FQGTGA come from the germline V gene.

A few counts support this clonotype. This rearrangement joins TRBV28 to TRBJ1-1, with TRBD1 as a possible D gene (6 bases). V was pared by 7 bases and J by 3 bases, with 9 bases between. The CDR3 loop spans 12 amino acids. CDR1 MDHEN and CDR2 SYDVKM come from the germline V gene. In nucleotides, the CDR3 is TGTGCCAGCACTACAGGGTACACTGAAGCTTTCTTT. Translating gives CASTTGYTEAFF.

This clonotype was observed a few times. The chain carries TRBV20-1 and TRBJ1-1; 9 bases match TRBD1. CDR1 is DFQATT, CDR2 SNEGSKA, per germline (reference sequence). The CDR3 extends over 15 amino acids. The V segment lost 0 bases and the J segment 0 bases; nucleotides outside the gene matches: 2. This CDR3 is CSARDRDRVNTEAFF. The CDR3 DNA sequence: TGCAGTGCTAGAGATAGGGACAGGGTGAACACTGAAGCTTTCTTT.

In this sample, this clonotype turned up a few times. V gene TRBV29-1 combines with J gene TRBJ2-1; no firm D call. V was pared by 4 bases and J by 0 bases, with 10 bases between. This CDR3 has 14 amino acids. The germline gives CDR1 SQVTM, CDR2 ANQGSEA. Written as DNA, the CDR3 is TGCAGCGTTGTAGCTGGGGACTCCTACAATGAGCAGTTCTTC. This sequence encodes CSVVAGDSYNEQFF.

J is TRBJ2-5 and V is TRBV2, with 12 bases fitting TRBD2. The J call may be wrong; the DNA end is better matched by TRBJ2-1. The germline V gene has CDR1 SNHLY and CDR2 FYNNEI. The CDR3 is 16 amino acids. CDR3 DNA: TGTGCCAGCAGTGAACGGGCTAGCGGGAGGGCCATGAAACAGTTCTTC. This translates into CASSERASGRAMKQFF.

CDR3: CASSESGRSYEQYF. The CDR3 region has the DNA TGCGCCAGCAGTGAATCGGGCAGATCCTACGAGCAGTACTTC. V usage is TRBV10-1 and J usage is TRBJ2-5; D not certain. The end of the DNA is better explained by TRBJ2-7, so the J call may be wrong. Per the germline V gene, CDR1 is WNHNN and CDR2 is SYGVQD (reference sequence). There are 14 residues in the CDR3.

The chain carries TRBV27 and TRBJ1-2; no clear D. This CDR3 has 13 amino acids. V was shortened by 6 bases and J by 5 bases, with 13 bases between the two germline ends. From germline, CDR1 is MNHEY and CDR2 SMNVEV (reference sequence). CDR3 coding DNA: TGTGCCAGCAGCCGGGGAGGGTGGTATGGCTACACCTTC. It codes for CASSRGGWYGYTF.

The V and J genes are TRBV4-3 and TRBJ2-2; D is ambiguous. Trimming removed 4 bases at V and 8 bases at J, with 8 bases between. The germline CDR1 and CDR2 sequences are LGHNA and YSLEER. The CDR3 has 12 amino acids. The DNA for the CDR3 is TGCGCCAGCAGCCCTTACGGGGGGGAGCTGTTTTTT. Residues: CASSPYGGELFF.

This clonotype was seen many times. V gene TRBV10-3 combines with J gene TRBJ1-6; D remains unclear. The CDR3 length is 13 residues. The V gene's germline CDR1 is ENHRY and CDR2 SYGVKD. The germline V and J ends were trimmed by 3 bases and 7 bases, with 7 bases remaining between them. The CDR3 here is CAISDMGNSPLHF. The CDR3 bases are TGTGCCATCAGTGATATGGGGAATTCACCCCTCCACTTT.

This clonotype came up a few times. The rearrangement links TRBV10-2 to TRBJ1-4; D is unresolved. This CDR3 is 11 amino acids long. Germline V gene lookup returns CDR1 WSHSY and CDR2 SAAADI. The V end lost 6 bases, the J end lost 7 bases, and 6 bases lay between the germline ends. CDR3: CASRGGEKLFF. The CDR3 region has the DNA TGCGCCAGCAGGGGAGGTGAAAAACTGTTTTTT.

There are a few counts of this clonotype. The chain is built from TRBV20-1 and TRBJ1-5; 12 bases agree with TRBD1. CDR1 DFQATT and CDR2 SNEGSKA come from the germline V gene (reference sequence). Trimming at V came to 1 base and at J to 7 bases, leaving 8 bases not matched to a gene. The CDR3 runs to 16 residues. DNA for the CDR3: TGCAGTGCTAGAGGGGGGGGACAGGGGGCTTGGCAGCCCCAGCATTTT. This sequence encodes CSARGGGQGAWQPQHF.

This clonotype has at least ten counts. V and J are TRBV3-1 and TRBJ2-5; TRBD1 matches at 10 bases. CDR3 length equals 17 residues. The V gene's germline CDR1 is LGHDT and CDR2 YNNKEL (reference sequence). After removal of 5 bases from V and 5 bases from J, the junction contained 14 bases not matched to a gene. CDR3 DNA sequence: TGTGCCAGCAGCTCAATCCGGGACAGGGGAGGTCGGGAGACCCAGTACTTC. Its translation is CASSSIRDRGGRETQYF.

The chain has TRBV20-1 and TRBJ2-3; 8 bases line up with TRBD2. Germline V gives CDR1 DFQATT, CDR2 SNEGSKA (reference sequence). This CDR3 contains 14 residues. Trimming removed 4 bases from V and 1 base from J; junction bases left unmatched: 4. The chain's CDR3 is CSATLAGRTDTQYF. Written as DNA, the CDR3 is TGCAGTGCTACCCTAGCGGGCCGCACAGATACGCAGTATTTT.

This clonotype was seen only a few times. Compared with germline, one end of the junction differs, possibly owing to a read error. DNA of the CDR3: TGTGCCGGCAGGCCCCTCAGGGCAGATACGCAGTATTTT. Its translation: CAGRPLRADTQYF. This rearrangement joins TRBV6-5 to TRBJ2-3, with a possible D match to TRBD1 (5 bases). CDR3 length equals 13 residues. CDR1 and CDR2 from the germline V gene are MNHEY and SVGAGI.

J is TRBJ2-3 and V is TRBV7-2; D not resolved. Germline values: CDR1 SGHTA, CDR2 FQGNSA. V dropped 0 bases and J dropped 5 bases, with 6 bases sitting between them. The CDR3 covers 13 residues. In DNA, the CDR3 is TGTGCCAGCAGCTTAGCTACAAGAGATACGCAGTATTTT. It specifies CASSLATRDTQYF.

This chain links TRBV11-1 with TRBJ2-5; the D gene is possibly TRBD2 (6 bases). The last part of the DNA fits TRBJ2-7 better; the J call may be wrong. This CDR3 is 13 amino acids long. The germline CDR1 and CDR2 sequences are SGHAT and FQDESV (reference sequence). The CDR3 DNA sequence: TGTGCCAGCAGCTTTGGAGGGGTAGGCGAGCAGTACTTC. Translation: CASSFGGVGEQYF.

The rearrangement joins TRBV7-9 to TRBJ2-7, with 8 bases aligning to TRBD1. The J segment lost 4 bases and the V segment lost 6 bases, leaving 5 bases of the junction unmatched. The germline V gene encodes CDR1 SEHNR and CDR2 FQNEAQ (reference sequence). This CDR3 is built from 13 residues. The chain's CDR3 is CASSWGQAYEQYF. The CDR3 DNA reads as TGTGCCAGCAGTTGGGGACAGGCATACGAGCAGTACTTC. Filled out from reference TRBV7-9 and TRBJ2-7, the complete variable domain reads DTGVSQNPRHKITKRGQNVTFRCDPISEHNRLYWYRQTLGQGPEFLTYFQNEAQLEKSRLLSDRFSAERPKGSFSTLEIQRTEQGDSAMYLCASSWGQAYEQYFGPGTRLTVT.

V is TRBV20-1 and J is TRBJ2-7, with 9 nucleotides matching TRBD1. The CDR3 loop spans 15 amino acids. The V gene's germline CDR1 is DFQATT and CDR2 SNEGSKA (reference sequence). V gave up 5 bases and J gave up 2 bases; unmatched junction bases: 10. CDR3 bases: TGCAGTGCTGGGAATCCGGGACAGGGCACCTACGAGCAGTACTTC. Encoded protein: CSAGNPGQGTYEQYF.

The V and J genes are TRBV12-5 and TRBJ2-5; 9 nucleotides agree with TRBD2. The DNA end favors TRBJ2-7, so the J call may be wrong. The CDR3 covers 14 residues. The germline V gene has CDR1 LGHNT and CDR2 FRNRAP. This chain's CDR3 is CASGTGTSLYEQYF. CDR3 sequence (DNA): TGTGCTAGTGGGACCGGGACTAGCCTCTACGAGCAGTACTTC.

This clonotype was seen a few times. The V call is TRBV5-1, the J call TRBJ2-7; 10 bases align to TRBD1. Unmatched junction bases numbered 7, after V lost 0 bases and J lost 4 bases. The CDR3 totals 16 residues. Germline CDR1 reads SGHRS; CDR2 reads YFSETQ. This CDR3 reads CASSLDGGTGVYEQYF. The CDR3 DNA reads as TGCGCCAGCAGCTTGGACGGCGGGACAGGGGTTTACGAGCAGTACTTC.

This clonotype came up many times. This sequence joins TRBV7-2 and TRBJ2-7; perhaps TRBD1 as D (5 bases). Per germline, CDR1 SGHTA and CDR2 FQGNSA. The CDR3 contains 14 residues. V was trimmed by 5 bases and J by 5 bases, leaving 16 bases between them. CDR3 nucleotide sequence: TGTGCCAGCAGCCCAGCCGTCACAGGCCACGAGCAGTACTTC. This translates into CASSPAVTGHEQYF. Together with reference TRBV7-2 and TRBJ2-7, the CDR3 gives the full variable domain: GAGVSQSPSNKVTEKGKDVELRCDPISGHTALYWYRQSLGQGLEFLIYFQGNSAPDKSGLPSDRFSAERTGGSVSTLTIQRTQQEDSAVYLCASSPAVTGHEQYFGPGTRLTVT.

The chain links TRBV21-1 to TRBJ1-1; TRBD1 reflects the table's D call only, with no check against the DNA. TRBV21-1 is a documented pseudogene. The CDR3 totals 15 residues. The chain's CDR3 is CVSSKEKTGITEAFF. The DNA of the CDR3 is TGTGTCAGCAGCAAAGAAAAAACAGGGATCACTGAAGCTTTCTTT.

This clonotype was seen just once. The CDR3 region is CASSQALDSGELFF. CDR3 nucleotides: TGTGCCAGCAGCCAAGCGCTTGACTCCGGGGAGCTGTTTTTT. V is TRBV14 and J is TRBJ2-2, with D hard to call. Trimming shortened V by 1 base and J by 6 bases, and 9 bases separated the two germline ends. CDR3 length equals 14 residues. CDR1 is SGHDN, CDR2 FVKESK, per germline.

This clonotype appeared once. The V and J genes are TRBV5-6 and TRBJ1-5, with a weak D call TRBD1 (6 bases). Trimming removed 4 bases from V and 0 bases from J, with 17 bases in between. The CDR3 is 17 amino acids. Per the germline V gene, CDR1 is SGHDT and CDR2 is YYEEEE. CDR3 sequence (DNA): TGTGCCAGCAGCCATCTAGGACAGCCAGTTAGCAATCAGCCCCAGCATTTT. The encoded protein is CASSHLGQPVSNQPQHF.

There are a few counts of this clonotype. The rearrangement links TRBV7-2 to TRBJ2-5; 11 bases line up with TRBD2. The better agreement between TRBJ2-1 and the DNA end casts doubt on the J call. Per the germline V gene, CDR1 is SGHTA and CDR2 is FQGNSA. This CDR3 comprises 15 residues. The CDR3 nucleotides are TGTGCCAGCAGCCAACTAGCGGGAGTCCCCAATGAGCAGTTCTTC. Its protein is CASSQLAGVPNEQFF.

This rearrangement joins TRBV20-1 to TRBJ1-1, with 7 nucleotides matching TRBD1. The trim removed 3 bases at V and 5 bases at J, leaving 9 bases unmatched. This CDR3 has 14 residues. The germline V gene has CDR1 DFQATT and CDR2 SNEGSKA (reference sequence). CDR3 in amino acids: CSARPTGDRTEAFF. CDR3 coding DNA: TGCAGTGCTAGGCCCACAGGGGACCGAACTGAAGCTTTCTTT.

This clonotype was seen more than once but under ten times. The chain employs TRBV27 and TRBJ1-4; no reliable D call. Between the trimmed V and J ends, which lost 0 bases and 3 bases, there was a span of 8 bases. Germline assignment: CDR1 MNHEY and CDR2 SMNVEV (reference sequence). The CDR3 sequence is 15 residues long. CDR3 protein: CASSLSRQPNEKLFF. CDR3 bases: TGTGCCAGCAGTTTATCGCGGCAGCCTAATGAAAAACTGTTTTTT.

The J gene is TRBJ2-7, the V gene TRBV9; maybe TRBD1 (5 bases). The CDR3 length is 14 residues. V was clipped by 3 bases and J by 6 bases, with 16 bases between them. Germline V gene data show CDR1 as SGDLS and CDR2 as YYNGEE. In nucleotides, the CDR3 is TGTGCCAGCAGCGAAGACAGCTGGCCCTTCGAGCAGTACTTC. Protein: CASSEDSWPFEQYF. Variable domain in full (rest from reference TRBV9 and TRBJ2-7): DSGVTQTPKHLITATGQRVTLRCSPRSGDLSVYWYQQSLDQGLQFLIQYYNGEERAKGNILERFSAQQFPDLHSELNLSSLELGDSALYFCASSEDSWPFEQYFGPGTRLTVT.

This clonotype was observed a few times. The chain recombines TRBV5-1 with TRBJ2-1; 10 bases line up with TRBD2. This CDR3 contains 17 residues. Germline lookup yields CDR1 SGHRS and CDR2 YFSETQ. The V gene end was trimmed by 0 bases and the J gene end by 7 bases; junction bases not matched to a gene: 10. The CDR3 loop is CASSLASGSLAGNEQFF. In DNA, the CDR3 is TGCGCCAGCAGCTTGGCTAGCGGGAGCTTGGCCGGAAATGAGCAGTTCTTC.

This clonotype was seen a handful of times. This chain connects TRBV7-3 to TRBJ2-6; 7 nucleotides align to TRBD2. The junction had 5 bases not matched to a gene; V was cut back by 5 bases and J by 1 base. The V gene's germline CDR1 is SGHTA and CDR2 FQGTGA. CDR3 length: 16 residues. CDR3 sequence reads: CASSPPGGSGANVLTF. Written as DNA, the CDR3 is TGTGCCAGCAGCCCTCCCGGGGGGTCTGGGGCCAACGTCCTGACTTTC.